The sequence of this TCR beta chain was determined in a study of cytomegalovirus exposure and HLA in healthy donors. CDR3 length: 15 amino acids. Germline-derived CDR1 and CDR2 are ENHRY and SYGVKD. The V and J ends lost 6 bases and 4 bases respectively, with 18 bases between them. The PCR was carried out with 60 Vbeta primers and 13 Jbeta primers. The table came from immunoSEQ multiplex PCR; TCRdb's copy has only in-frame clones and leaves some out. The sample has 150,000 to 200,000 clones, roughly 80% seen once. Input material: PBMCs. The TCR sequence derives from a man aged 30-40 years in good health and CMV-seropositive. The chain employs TRBV10-3 and TRBJ1-1, with D possibly matching TRBD1 (5 bases). The CDR3 reads CAIRGSTALGTEAFF. The CDR3 DNA reads as TGTGCCATCAGGGGCTCGACAGCGCTAGGCACTGAAGCTTTCTTT.